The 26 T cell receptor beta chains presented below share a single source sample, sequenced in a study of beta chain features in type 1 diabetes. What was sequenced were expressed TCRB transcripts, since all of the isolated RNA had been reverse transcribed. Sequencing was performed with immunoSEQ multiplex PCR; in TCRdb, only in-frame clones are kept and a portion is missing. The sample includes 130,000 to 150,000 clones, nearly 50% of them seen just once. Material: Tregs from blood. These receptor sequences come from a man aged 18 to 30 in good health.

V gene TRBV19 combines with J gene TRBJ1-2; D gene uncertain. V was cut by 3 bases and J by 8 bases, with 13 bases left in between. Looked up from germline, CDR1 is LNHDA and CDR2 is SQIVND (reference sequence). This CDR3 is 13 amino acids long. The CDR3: CASSIAQKRGYTF. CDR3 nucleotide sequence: TGTGCCAGTAGTATCGCACAAAAGCGGGGCTACACCTTC.

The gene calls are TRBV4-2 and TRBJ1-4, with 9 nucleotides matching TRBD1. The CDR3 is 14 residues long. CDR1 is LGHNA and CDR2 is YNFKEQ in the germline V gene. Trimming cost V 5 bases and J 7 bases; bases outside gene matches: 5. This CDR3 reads CASSKGQGGEKLFF. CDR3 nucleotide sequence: TGTGCCAGCAGCAAGGGACAGGGAGGTGAAAAACTGTTTTTT.

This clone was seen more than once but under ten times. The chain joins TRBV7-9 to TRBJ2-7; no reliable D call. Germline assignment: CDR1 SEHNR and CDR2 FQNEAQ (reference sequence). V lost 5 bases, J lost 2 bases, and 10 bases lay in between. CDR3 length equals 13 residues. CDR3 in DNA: TGTGCCAGCAGCGCTGGAGTTACCTACGAGCAGTACTTC. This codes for CASSAGVTYEQYF.

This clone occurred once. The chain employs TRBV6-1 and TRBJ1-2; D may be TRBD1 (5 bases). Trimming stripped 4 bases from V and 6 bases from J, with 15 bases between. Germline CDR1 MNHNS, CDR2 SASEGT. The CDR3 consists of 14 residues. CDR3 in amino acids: CASSVQEGVNGYTF. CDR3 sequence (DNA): TGTGCCAGCAGTGTACAGGAGGGAGTAAATGGCTACACCTTC.

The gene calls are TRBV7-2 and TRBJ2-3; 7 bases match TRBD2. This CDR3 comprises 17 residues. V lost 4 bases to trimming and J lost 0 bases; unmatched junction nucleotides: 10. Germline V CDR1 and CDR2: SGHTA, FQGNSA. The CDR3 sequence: CASSSPRTRRSTDTQYF. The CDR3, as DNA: TGTGCCAGCAGCTCCCCAAGGACTAGAAGAAGCACAGATACGCAGTATTTT. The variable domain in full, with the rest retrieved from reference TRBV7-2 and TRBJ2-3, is GAGVSQSPSNKVTEKGKDVELRCDPISGHTALYWYRQSLGQGLEFLIYFQGNSAPDKSGLPSDRFSAERTGGSVSTLTIQRTQQEDSAVYLCASSSPRTRRSTDTQYFGPGTRLTVL.

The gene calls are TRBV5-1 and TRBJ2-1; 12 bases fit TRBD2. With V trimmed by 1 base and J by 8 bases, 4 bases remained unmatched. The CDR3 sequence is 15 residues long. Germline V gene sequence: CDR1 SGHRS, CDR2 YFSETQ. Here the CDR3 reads CASSLMLAGGDEQFF. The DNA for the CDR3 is TGCGCCAGCAGCTTGATGCTAGCGGGAGGGGATGAGCAGTTCTTC.

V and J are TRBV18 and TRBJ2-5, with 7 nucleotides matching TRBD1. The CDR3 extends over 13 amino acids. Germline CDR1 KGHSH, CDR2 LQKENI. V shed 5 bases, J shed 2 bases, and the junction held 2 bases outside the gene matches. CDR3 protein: CASSSGQQETQYF. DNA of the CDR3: TGTGCCAGCTCATCGGGACAGCAAGAGACCCAGTACTTC.

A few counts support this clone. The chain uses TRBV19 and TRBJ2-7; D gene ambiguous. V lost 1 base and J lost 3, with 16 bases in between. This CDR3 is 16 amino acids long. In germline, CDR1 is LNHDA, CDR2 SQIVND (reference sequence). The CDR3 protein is CASSIGFAASFYEQYF. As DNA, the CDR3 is TGTGCCAGTAGTATAGGGTTTGCAGCGTCCTTCTACGAGCAGTACTTC.

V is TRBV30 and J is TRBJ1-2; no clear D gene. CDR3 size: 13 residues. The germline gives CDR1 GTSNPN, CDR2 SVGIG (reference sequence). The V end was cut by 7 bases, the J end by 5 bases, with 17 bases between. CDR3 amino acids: CASKTGTNYGYTF. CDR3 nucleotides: TGTGCCTCTAAAACGGGAACCAATTATGGCTACACCTTC.

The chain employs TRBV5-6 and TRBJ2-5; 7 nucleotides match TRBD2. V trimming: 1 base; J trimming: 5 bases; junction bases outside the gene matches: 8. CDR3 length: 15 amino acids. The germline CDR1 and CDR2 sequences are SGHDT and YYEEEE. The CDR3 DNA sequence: TGTGCCAGCAGCTTGTTATCCGGGAGGAGGGAGACCCAGTACTTC. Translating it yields CASSLLSGRRETQYF.

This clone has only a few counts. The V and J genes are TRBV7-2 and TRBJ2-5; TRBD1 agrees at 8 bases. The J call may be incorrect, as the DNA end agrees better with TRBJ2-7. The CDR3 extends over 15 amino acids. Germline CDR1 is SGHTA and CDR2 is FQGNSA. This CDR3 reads CASSPAGTGTYEQYF. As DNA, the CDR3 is TGTGCCAGCAGCCCGGCCGGGACAGGAACCTACGAGCAGTACTTC.

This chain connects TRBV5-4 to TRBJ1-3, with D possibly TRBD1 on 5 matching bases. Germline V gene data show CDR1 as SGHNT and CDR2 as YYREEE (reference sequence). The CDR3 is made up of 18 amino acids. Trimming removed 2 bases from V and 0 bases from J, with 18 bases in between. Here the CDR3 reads CASSFAGQRGHSGNTIYF. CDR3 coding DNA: TGTGCCAGCAGCTTCGCGGGGCAGAGAGGACACTCTGGAAACACCATATATTTT.

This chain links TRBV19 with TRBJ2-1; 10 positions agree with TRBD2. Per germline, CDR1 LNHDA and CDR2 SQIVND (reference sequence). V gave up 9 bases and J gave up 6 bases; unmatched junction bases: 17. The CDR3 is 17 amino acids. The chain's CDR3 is CASRFWASGSMGNEQFF. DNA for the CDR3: TGTGCCAGCCGGTTCTGGGCTAGCGGGAGTATGGGCAATGAGCAGTTCTTC.

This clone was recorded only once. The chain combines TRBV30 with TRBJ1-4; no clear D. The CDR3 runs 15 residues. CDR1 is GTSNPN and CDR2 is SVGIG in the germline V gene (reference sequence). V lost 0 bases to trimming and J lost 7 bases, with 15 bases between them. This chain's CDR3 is CAWSVRRASGEKLFF. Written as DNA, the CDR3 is TGTGCCTGGAGTGTACGCCGCGCCTCGGGTGAAAAACTGTTTTTT.

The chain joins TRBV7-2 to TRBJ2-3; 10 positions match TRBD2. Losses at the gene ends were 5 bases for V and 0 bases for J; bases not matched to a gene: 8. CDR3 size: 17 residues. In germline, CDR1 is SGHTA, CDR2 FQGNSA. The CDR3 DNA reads TGTGCCAGCAGCCTCTGGACTAGCGGTGCTAGCACAGATACGCAGTATTTT. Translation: CASSLWTSGASTDTQYF.

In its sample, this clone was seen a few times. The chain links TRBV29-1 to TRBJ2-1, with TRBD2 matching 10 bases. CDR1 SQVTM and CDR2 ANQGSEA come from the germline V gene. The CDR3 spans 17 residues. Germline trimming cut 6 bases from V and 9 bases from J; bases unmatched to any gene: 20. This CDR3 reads CSVPPGLALPQEVEQFF. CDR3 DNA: TGCAGCGTCCCCCCGGGACTAGCGCTCCCCCAAGAGGTTGAGCAGTTCTTC.

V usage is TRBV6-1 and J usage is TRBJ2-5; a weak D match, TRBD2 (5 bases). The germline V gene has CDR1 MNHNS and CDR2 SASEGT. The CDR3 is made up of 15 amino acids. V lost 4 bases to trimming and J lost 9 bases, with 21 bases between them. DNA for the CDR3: TGTGCCAGCAGTGTAGTTCCAGGCGAGGGATGGGCCCAGTACTTC. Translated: CASSVVPGEGWAQYF.

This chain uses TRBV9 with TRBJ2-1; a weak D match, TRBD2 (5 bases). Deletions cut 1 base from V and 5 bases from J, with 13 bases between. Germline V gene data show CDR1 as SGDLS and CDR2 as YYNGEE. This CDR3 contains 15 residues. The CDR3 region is CASSVSAGYHNEQFF. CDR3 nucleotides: TGTGCCAGCAGCGTATCGGCGGGTTACCACAATGAGCAGTTCTTC.

The CDR3 DNA follows: TGTGCCAGCAGCACAGGGTTCAATTCACCCCTCCACTTT. This gives the protein CASSTGFNSPLHF. J is TRBJ1-6 and V is TRBV11-2, with a tentative D call TRBD1 (6 bases). The CDR3 has 13 amino acids. CDR1 and CDR2 (germline): SGHAT, FQNNGV. Trimming left V 5 bases short and J 7 bases short, with 9 bases between.

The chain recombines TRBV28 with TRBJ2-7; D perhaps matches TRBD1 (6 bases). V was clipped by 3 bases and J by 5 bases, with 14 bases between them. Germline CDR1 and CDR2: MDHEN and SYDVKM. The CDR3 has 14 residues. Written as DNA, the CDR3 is TGTGCCAGCAGTTTTAAGGGGGTTCTGCACGAGCAGTACTTC. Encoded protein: CASSFKGVLHEQYF.

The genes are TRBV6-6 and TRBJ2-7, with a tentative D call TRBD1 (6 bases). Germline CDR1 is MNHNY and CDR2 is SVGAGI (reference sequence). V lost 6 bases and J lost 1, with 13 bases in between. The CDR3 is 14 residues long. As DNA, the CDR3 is TGTGCCAGCAGACCCGGGACAAGATCCTACGAGCAGTACTTC. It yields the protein CASRPGTRSYEQYF.

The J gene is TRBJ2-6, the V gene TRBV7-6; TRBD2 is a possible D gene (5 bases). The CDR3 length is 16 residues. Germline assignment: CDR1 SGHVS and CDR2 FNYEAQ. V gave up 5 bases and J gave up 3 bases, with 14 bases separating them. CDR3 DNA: TGTGCCAGCAGCAAAAATTGGCGGGTTGGGGCCAACGTCCTGACTTTC. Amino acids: CASSKNWRVGANVLTF.

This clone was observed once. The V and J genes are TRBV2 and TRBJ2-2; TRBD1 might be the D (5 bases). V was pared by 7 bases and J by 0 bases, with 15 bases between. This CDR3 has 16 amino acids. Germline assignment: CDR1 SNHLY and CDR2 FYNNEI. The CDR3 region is CASMARTPTNTGELFF. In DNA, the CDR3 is TGTGCCAGCATGGCCCGGACACCGACGAACACCGGGGAGCTGTTTTTT.

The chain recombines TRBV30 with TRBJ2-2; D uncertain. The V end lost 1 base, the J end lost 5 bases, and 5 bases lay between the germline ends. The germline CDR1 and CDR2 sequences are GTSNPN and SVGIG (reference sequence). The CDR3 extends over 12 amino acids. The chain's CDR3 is CAWSGATGELFF. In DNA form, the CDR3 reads TGTGCCTGGAGTGGCGCGACCGGGGAGCTGTTTTTT.

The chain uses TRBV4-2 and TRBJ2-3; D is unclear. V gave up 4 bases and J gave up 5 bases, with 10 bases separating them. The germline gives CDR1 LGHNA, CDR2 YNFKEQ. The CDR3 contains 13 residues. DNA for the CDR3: TGTGCCAGCAGCCGTAGACTGGGAGATACGCAGTATTTT. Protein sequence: CASSRRLGDTQYF.

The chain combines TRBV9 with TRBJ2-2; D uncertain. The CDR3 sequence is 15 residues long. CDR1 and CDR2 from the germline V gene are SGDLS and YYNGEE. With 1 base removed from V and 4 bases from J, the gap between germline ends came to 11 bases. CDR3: CASSVFSRLTGELFF. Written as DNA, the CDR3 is TGTGCCAGCAGCGTATTTTCTAGGCTCACCGGGGAGCTGTTTTTT.